One and the same sample provided the 21 T cell receptor beta chains below, sequenced in a study of immune evolution from preneoplasia to lung adenocarcinoma. Measured with immunoSEQ multiplex PCR; TCRdb has only the in-frame clones, and not every one. The repertoire holds some 7,000 clones, with approximately 78% as singletons. The sample taken for sequencing was FFPE adjacent normal lung tissue. Every receptor here comes from a person aged 55-80 years with lung adenocarcinoma.

The sample holds a few counts of this clone. The rearrangement joins TRBV5-1 to TRBJ2-7; 7 nucleotides match TRBD2. The CDR3 covers 12 residues. The V gene end was trimmed by 1 base and the J gene end by 6 bases; junction bases not matched to a gene: 1. Looked up from germline, CDR1 is SGHRS and CDR2 is YFSETQ. As DNA, the CDR3 is TGCGCCAGCAGCTTGTGGGAGGGCGAGCAGTACGTC. This translates into CASSLWEGEQYV.

As to this clone: Its ends do not fully match the called genes, so a read error is possible. The chain couples TRBV9 to TRBJ2-5, with 8 bases fitting TRBD2. Looked up from germline, CDR1 is SGDLS and CDR2 is YYNGEE. The CDR3 length is 12 residues. The CDR3 here is CASSVGEGLVHF. The CDR3 bases are TGTGCCAGCAGCGTAGGGGAGGGACTAGTCCACTTC.

The V gene is TRBV6-6, the J gene TRBJ2-3; no clear D gene. The CDR3 is 10 amino acids. Per germline, CDR1 MNHNY and CDR2 SVGAGI (reference sequence). V lost 8 bases and J lost 6, with 6 bases in between. The CDR3 bases are TGTGCCAGCTTAGGGGATACGCAGTATTTT. This gives the protein CASLGDTQYF.

The V call is TRBV28, the J call TRBJ2-7; no clear D. CDR3 length: 12 amino acids. The germline V gene encodes CDR1 MDHEN and CDR2 SYDVKM. V lost 3 bases and J lost 6, with 9 bases in between. The CDR3 loop is CASSFPGAEQYF. CDR3 nucleotide sequence: TGTGCCAGCAGTTTCCCGGGCGCCGAGCAGTACTTC.

The chain has TRBV6-5 and TRBJ1-2, with TRBD1 matching 8 bases. After removal of 4 bases from V and 3 bases from J, the junction contained 4 bases not matched to a gene. CDR1 MNHEY and CDR2 SVGAGI come from the germline V gene. The CDR3 spans 14 residues. The CDR3 loop is CASSSQGADYGYTF. The CDR3 DNA reads TGTGCCAGCAGTTCCCAGGGGGCTGACTATGGCTACACCTTC.

This chain joins TRBV29-1 and TRBJ2-1; D is unresolved. V lost 6 bases and J 4 bases, leaving 13 bases between the germline ends. Looked up from germline, CDR1 is SQVTM and CDR2 is ANQGSEA. The length of the CDR3 is 13 residues. The CDR3 sequence is CSVLVPEYNEQFF. The CDR3 DNA is TGCAGCGTGCTCGTCCCCGAGTACAATGAGCAGTTCTTC.

This chain joins TRBV4-1 and TRBJ1-1, with D possibly matching TRBD1 (5 bases). The CDR3 covers 14 residues. V lost 4 bases to trimming and J lost 4 bases, with 13 bases between them. Per germline, CDR1 MGHRA and CDR2 YSYEKL. In DNA, the CDR3 is TGCGCCAGCAGCCCTGGGGAGGGGACCACTGAAGCTTTCTTT. Residues: CASSPGEGTTEAFF.

The chain couples TRBV6-5 to TRBJ1-2; TRBD1 agrees at 10 bases. Losses at the gene ends were 6 bases for V and 7 bases for J; bases not matched to a gene: 5. This CDR3 has 13 amino acids. CDR1 and CDR2 from the germline V gene are MNHEY and SVGAGI. The CDR3 is CASRPGQGSGYTF. DNA of the CDR3: TGTGCCAGCAGGCCGGGACAGGGGTCTGGCTACACCTTC.

This rearrangement joins TRBV19 to TRBJ2-6; the D is unclear. V was trimmed by 7 bases and J by 0 bases, leaving 7 bases between them. Per the germline V gene, CDR1 is LNHDA and CDR2 is SQIVND (reference sequence). The CDR3 has 14 residues. This chain's CDR3 is CASKESSGANVLTF. CDR3 nucleotide sequence: TGTGCCAGTAAGGAGAGCTCTGGGGCCAACGTCCTGACTTTC.

The J gene is TRBJ2-7, the V gene TRBV27, with TRBD2 as a possible D gene (5 bases). Germline CDR1 and CDR2: MNHEY and SMNVEV (reference sequence). V dropped 8 bases and J dropped 0 bases, with 14 bases sitting between them. This CDR3 contains 14 residues. CDR3 sequence reads: CASRSRVSSYEQYV. CDR3 coding DNA: TGTGCCAGCCGCTCGCGGGTTAGCTCCTACGAGCAGTACGTC.

In DNA form, the CDR3 reads TGTGCCAGCAGCGTAACTAGCGGGAGAGGTTCAGATACGCAGTATTTT. Its protein is CASSVTSGRGSDTQYF. The gene calls are TRBV9 and TRBJ2-3; 11 nucleotides align to TRBD2. The CDR3 totals 16 residues. With 1 base clipped from V and 4 bases from J, the junction kept 5 bases outside the gene matches. Germline CDR1 and CDR2: SGDLS and YYNGEE.

This clone appeared a few times. Written as DNA, the CDR3 is TGTGCCAGCAGCTTAGATCAGGGCGCAGATACGCAGTATTTT. This sequence encodes CASSLDQGADTQYF. The rearrangement links TRBV7-2 to TRBJ2-3, with D maybe TRBD1 (5 bases). V lost 1 base and J 4 bases, leaving 9 bases between the germline ends. CDR3 size: 14 residues. The V gene's germline CDR1 is SGHTA and CDR2 FQGNSA.

For the CDR3, the DNA is TGTGCCAGTAGGTCAGGGCAGGAGCAGTTCTTC. This translates into CASRSGQEQFF. The chain joins TRBV19 to TRBJ2-1; the D gene is possibly TRBD1 (5 bases). CDR3 length equals 11 residues. Germline lookup yields CDR1 LNHDA and CDR2 SQIVND (reference sequence). The V end lost 6 bases, the J end lost 10 bases, and 10 bases lay between the germline ends.

The chain links TRBV6-5 to TRBJ2-5, with TRBD2 identical over 7 bases. Germline CDR1 and CDR2: MNHEY and SVGAGI. The CDR3 extends over 15 amino acids. V dropped 10 bases and J dropped 1; count of bases not matched to a gene: 12. In DNA, the CDR3 is TGTGCCACCTCCCGGGGCGGGAGTTCCCAAGAGACCCAGTACTTC. It encodes CATSRGGSSQETQYF.

Here the CDR3 reads CASSLANRLAPKGQETQYF. CDR3 bases: TGCGCCAGCAGCTTGGCCAACCGACTAGCCCCTAAGGGCCAAGAGACCCAGTACTTC. The chain couples TRBV5-1 to TRBJ2-5; 7 bases are shared with TRBD2. Trimming at V came to 0 bases and at J to 1 base, leaving 15 bases not matched to a gene. The CDR3 consists of 19 residues. Germline CDR1 reads SGHRS; CDR2 reads YFSETQ.

The count of this clone is one. The chain joins TRBV2 to TRBJ2-1; D is unclear. V was clipped by 0 bases and J by 11 bases, with 5 bases between them. The germline gives CDR1 SNHLY, CDR2 FYNNEI. The CDR3 extends over 11 amino acids. The CDR3 DNA is TGTGCCAGCAGTGAAGCGAGCCAGCAGTTCTTC. Translated: CASSEASQQFF.

This rearrangement joins TRBV11-3 to TRBJ2-3; no clear D gene. Trimming removed 5 bases from V and 2 bases from J, with 8 bases in between. Germline-derived CDR1 and CDR2 are SGHNT and YENEEA. The CDR3 runs to 13 residues. Here the CDR3 DNA reads TGTGCCAGCAGCCTGGACCACACAGATACGCAGTATTTT. Translating it yields CASSLDHTDTQYF.

The J gene is TRBJ1-5, the V gene TRBV2; 8 bases are shared with TRBD1. V was clipped by 5 bases and J by 3 bases; unmatched bases: 6. The CDR3 covers 15 residues. From germline, CDR1 is SNHLY and CDR2 FYNNEI. The CDR3 sequence: CASSKQGQANQPQHF. In DNA, the CDR3 is TGTGCCAGCAGTAAACAGGGACAGGCCAATCAGCCCCAGCATTTT.

V and J are TRBV4-3 and TRBJ2-2; 8 positions agree with TRBD2. Losses at the gene ends were 1 base for V and 4 bases for J; bases not matched to a gene: 8. Germline V lookup: CDR1 LGHNA, CDR2 YSLEER. CDR3 length: 17 residues. Here the CDR3 DNA reads TGCGCCAGCAGCCAAGGGAGGACTAGCAGGGGCACCGGGGAGCTGTTTTTT. Its protein is CASSQGRTSRGTGELFF.

The chain carries TRBV7-9 and TRBJ1-1, with D unresolved. The germline V gene has CDR1 SEHNR and CDR2 FQNEAQ (reference sequence). V lost 2 bases, J lost 1 base, and 2 bases lay in between. CDR3 size: 12 residues. In DNA form, the CDR3 reads TGTGCCAGCAGCTTACAGAACACTGAAGCTTTCTTT. Amino acid sequence: CASSLQNTEAFF. The full variable domain, in which reference TRBV7-9 and TRBJ1-1 provide the parts outside the CDR3, is DTGVSQNPRHKITKRGQNVTFRCDPISEHNRLYWYRQTLGQGPEFLTYFQNEAQLEKSRLLSDRFSAERPKGSFSTLEIQRTEQGDSAMYLCASSLQNTEAFFGQGTRLTVV.

The chain carries TRBV6-1 and TRBJ2-5; 12 nucleotides align to TRBD2. Germline trimming cut 3 bases from V and 5 bases from J; bases unmatched to any gene: 7. CDR1 is MNHNS, CDR2 SASEGT, per germline. CDR3 length: 16 residues. The CDR3 sequence: CASSDNLAGGLETQYF. The CDR3 coding sequence is TGTGCCAGCAGTGACAACCTAGCGGGAGGGCTGGAGACCCAGTACTTC.